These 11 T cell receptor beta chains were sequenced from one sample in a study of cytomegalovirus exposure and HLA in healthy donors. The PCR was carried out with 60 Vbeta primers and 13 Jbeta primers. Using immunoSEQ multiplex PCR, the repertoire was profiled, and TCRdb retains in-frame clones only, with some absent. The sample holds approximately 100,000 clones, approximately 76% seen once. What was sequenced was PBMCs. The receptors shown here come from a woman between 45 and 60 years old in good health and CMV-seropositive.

CDR3 residues: CSVEGGQGATEAFF. The CDR3 region has the DNA TGCAGCGTTGAGGGGGGACAGGGGGCCACTGAAGCTTTCTTT. The V and J genes are TRBV29-1 and TRBJ1-1; 12 bases fit TRBD1. Germline lookup yields CDR1 SQVTM and CDR2 ANQGSEA. The CDR3 has 14 residues. With V trimmed by 3 bases and J by 4 bases, 3 bases remained unmatched.

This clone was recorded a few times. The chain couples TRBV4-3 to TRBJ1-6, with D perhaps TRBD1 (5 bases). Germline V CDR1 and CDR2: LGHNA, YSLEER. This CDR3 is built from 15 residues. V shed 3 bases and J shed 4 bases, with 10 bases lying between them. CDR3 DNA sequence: TGCGCCAGCAGCCAGACAGAGATATATAATTCACCCCTCCACTTT. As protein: CASSQTEIYNSPLHF.

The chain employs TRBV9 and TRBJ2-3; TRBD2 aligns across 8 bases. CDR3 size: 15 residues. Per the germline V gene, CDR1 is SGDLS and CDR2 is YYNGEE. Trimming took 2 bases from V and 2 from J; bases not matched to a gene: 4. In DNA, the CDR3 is TGTGCCAGCAGCGTTCTCGGGAGGGTCACAGATACGCAGTATTTT. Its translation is CASSVLGRVTDTQYF.

CDR3 DNA sequence: TGTGCCAGCAGTGAAGGGACTAGCGGGAGGGCGGAGACCCAGTACTTC. Its translation: CASSEGTSGRAETQYF. This rearrangement joins TRBV2 to TRBJ2-5, with TRBD2 identical over 15 bases. V lost 1 base and J lost 5; bases outside the gene matches: 2. Germline V gene sequence: CDR1 SNHLY, CDR2 FYNNEI. This CDR3 region has 16 residues.

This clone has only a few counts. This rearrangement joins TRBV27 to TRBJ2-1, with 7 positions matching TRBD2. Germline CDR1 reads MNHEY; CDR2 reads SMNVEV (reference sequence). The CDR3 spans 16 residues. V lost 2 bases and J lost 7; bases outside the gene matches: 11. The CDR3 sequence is CASSLEGGRVLNEQFF. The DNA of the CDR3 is TGTGCCAGCAGTTTAGAGGGCGGGAGAGTGTTAAATGAGCAGTTCTTC.

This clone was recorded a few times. The CDR3 spells CASSPGPNSYNEQFF. CDR3 DNA: TGCGCCAGCAGCCCAGGCCCGAATAGCTACAATGAGCAGTTCTTC. The V gene is TRBV4-3, the J gene TRBJ2-1; D unclear. This CDR3 is built from 15 residues. Germline V gives CDR1 LGHNA, CDR2 YSLEER. Trimming removed 4 bases at V and 3 bases at J, with 13 bases between.

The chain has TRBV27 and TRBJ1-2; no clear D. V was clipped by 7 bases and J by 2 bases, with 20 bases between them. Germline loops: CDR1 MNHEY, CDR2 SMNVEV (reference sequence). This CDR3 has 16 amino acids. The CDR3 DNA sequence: TGTGCCAGCACCTCGTCCGGAGAAGGAGGAAACTATGGCTACACCTTC. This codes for CASTSSGEGGNYGYTF.

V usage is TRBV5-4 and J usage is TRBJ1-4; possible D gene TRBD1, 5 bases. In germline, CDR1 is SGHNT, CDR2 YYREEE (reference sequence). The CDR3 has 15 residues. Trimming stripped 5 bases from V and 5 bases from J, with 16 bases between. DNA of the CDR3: TGTGCCAGCAGAATGCAGACAGTTGGGAATGAAAAACTGTTTTTT. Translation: CASRMQTVGNEKLFF.

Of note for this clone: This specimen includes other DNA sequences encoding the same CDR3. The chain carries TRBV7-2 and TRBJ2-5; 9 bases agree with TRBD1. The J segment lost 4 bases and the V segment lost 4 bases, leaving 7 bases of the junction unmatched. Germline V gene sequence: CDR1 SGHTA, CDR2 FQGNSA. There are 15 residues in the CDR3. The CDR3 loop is CASSSYRGLGETQYF. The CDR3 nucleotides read TGTGCCAGCAGCTCCTACAGGGGGCTAGGAGAGACCCAGTACTTC.

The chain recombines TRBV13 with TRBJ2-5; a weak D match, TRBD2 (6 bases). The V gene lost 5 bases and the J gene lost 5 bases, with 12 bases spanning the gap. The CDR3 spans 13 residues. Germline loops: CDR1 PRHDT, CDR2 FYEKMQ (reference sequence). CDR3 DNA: TGTGCCAGCAGCCGGAGGGTGCTGGAGACCCAGTACTTC. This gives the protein CASSRRVLETQYF. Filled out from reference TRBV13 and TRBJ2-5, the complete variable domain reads AAGVIQSPRHLIKEKRETATLKCYPIPRHDTVYWYQQGPGQDPQFLISFYEKMQSDKGSIPDRFSAQQFSDYHSELNMSSLELGDSALYFCASSRRVLETQYFGPGTRLLVL.

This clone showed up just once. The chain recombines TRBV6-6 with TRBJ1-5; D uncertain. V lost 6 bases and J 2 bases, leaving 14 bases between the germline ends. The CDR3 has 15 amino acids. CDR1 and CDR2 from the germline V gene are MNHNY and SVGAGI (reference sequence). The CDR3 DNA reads TGTGCCAGCAGCTCCGTGCGATTGGGCAATCAGCCCCAGCATTTT. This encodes CASSSVRLGNQPQHF.